The 20 T cell receptor beta chains given below trace back to one sample, sequenced in a study of T cells in women clearing cervical HPV infection. Generated by immunoSEQ multiplex PCR, the TCRdb table keeps only in-frame clones and is missing some. Its listing shows roughly 42,000 clones. The sequencing sample was made of blood buffy coat. The receptor set was obtained from a woman between 18 and 75 years old with a cervical HPV16 infection that either progressed to CIN3+ or cleared (not recorded which).

On this clone itself: The observed sequence ends 3 residues before the CDR3 terminus, with the missing tail filled in from the germline J gene. This chain links TRBV20-1 with TRBJ2-5, with 7 nucleotides matching TRBD1. Trimming cost V 3 bases and J 1 base; bases outside gene matches: 8. Germline CDR1 is DFQATT and CDR2 is SNEGSKA (reference sequence). The CDR3 contains 15 residues. The DNA read from the CDR3 is TGCAGTGCTAGGAGGGACAGTGCTCCCCAAGAGACC. Its translation: CSARRDSAPQET. The full CDR3 is CSARRDSAPQETQYF.

The CDR3 DNA, read in part, is TGTGCCAGCAGTTTAATTGGCCATAACTATGGC. Protein sequence: CASSLIGHNYG. The entire CDR3 protein reads CASSLIGHNYGYTF. This rearrangement joins TRBV28 to TRBJ1-2; no clear D. Read coverage stops 3 residues before the CDR3 terminus; the germline J gene supplies the remainder. Trimming took 2 bases from V and 1 from J, leaving 8 bases between them. There are 14 residues in the CDR3. Germline CDR1 is MDHEN and CDR2 is SYDVKM.

Details on this clone: The observed sequence ends 3 residues before the CDR3 terminus, with the missing tail filled in from the germline J gene. The rearrangement uses TRBV19 and TRBJ2-1; D may be TRBD1 (6 bases). This CDR3 is built from 16 residues. Germline-derived CDR1 and CDR2 are LNHDA and SQIVND (reference sequence). Trimming removed 4 bases from V and 1 base from J, with 14 bases in between. The CDR3 loop reads CASSRQGPISYNEQFF. CDR3 DNA, as far as it was read: TGTGCCAGTAGTAGGCAGGGGCCAATATCCTACAATGAG.

As to this clone: The DNA ends 3 residues before the CDR3 does, and the rest of the CDR3 is filled in from the germline J gene. The chain links TRBV19 to TRBJ2-7, with 7 positions matching TRBD2. Germline trimming cut 3 bases from V and 1 base from J; bases unmatched to any gene: 15. This CDR3 comprises 18 residues. The germline gives CDR1 LNHDA, CDR2 SQIVND (reference sequence). The DNA read from the CDR3 is TGTGCCAGTAGTATCACCTCCGTACAGCGGGGTCTGTCCTACGAG. Its protein is CASSITSVQRGLSYE. The complete CDR3 reads CASSITSVQRGLSYEQYF. The full variable domain, completed using reference TRBV19 and TRBJ2-7, is DGGITQSPKYLFRKEGQNVTLSCEQNLNHDAMYWYRQDPGQGLRLIYYSQIVNDFQKGDIAEGYSVSREKKESFPLTVTSAQKNPTAFYLCASSITSVQRGLSYEQYFGPGTRLTVT.

Notes on this clone: Coverage ceases 3 residues before the CDR3 finishes, and the germline J gene fills in the end. The chain couples TRBV29-1 to TRBJ1-3, with 7 bases fitting TRBD1. The J segment lost 4 bases and the V segment lost 4 bases, leaving 4 bases of the junction unmatched. This CDR3 spans 13 amino acids. The V gene's germline CDR1 is SQVTM and CDR2 ANQGSEA. The CDR3 DNA, read in part, is TGCAGCGTTGTCGGACAGGTCGGAAACACC. This gives the protein CSVVGQVGNT. The CDR3, in full, reads CSVVGQVGNTIYF. Using reference TRBV29-1 and TRBJ1-3 for the parts outside the CDR3, the full variable domain is SAVISQKPSRDICQRGTSLTIQCQVDSQVTMMFWYRQQPGQSLTLIATANQGSEATYESGFVIDKFPISRPNLTFSTLTVSNMSPEDSSIYLCSVVGQVGNTIYFGEGSWLTVV.

On this clone itself: The read terminates 3 residues ahead of where the CDR3 ends, so the germline J gene completes it. The rearrangement links TRBV30 to TRBJ1-1; the D gene is possibly TRBD1 (6 bases). Trimming stripped 4 bases from V and 0 bases from J, with 15 bases between. This CDR3 comprises 15 residues. From germline, CDR1 is GTSNPN and CDR2 SVGIG (reference sequence). The covered CDR3 bases are TGTGCCTGGAAGAGGGGGGGGACGGTGAACACTGAA. Its translation is CAWKRGGTVNTE. The whole CDR3 protein reads CAWKRGGTVNTEAFF.

Notes on this clone: The read gets to within 3 residues of the CDR3 end, and the germline J gene fills in the rest. The V call is TRBV20-1, the J call TRBJ2-3; D is perhaps TRBD2 (6 bases). Trimming removed 8 bases at V and 5 bases at J, with 17 bases between. In germline, CDR1 is DFQATT, CDR2 SNEGSKA (reference sequence). The CDR3 extends over 13 amino acids. CDR3 region: CSPTGTSVDTQYF. The covered CDR3 bases are TGCAGTCCTACCGGGACTTCCGTAGATACG.

With respect to this clone: The CDR3 end lies 3 residues beyond the end of the read and is filled in from the germline J gene. J is TRBJ2-5 and V is TRBV20-1; D remains unclear. Per germline, CDR1 DFQATT and CDR2 SNEGSKA (reference sequence). Trimming shortened V by 1 base and J by 4 bases, and 4 bases separated the two germline ends. The CDR3 has 11 amino acids. CDR3 sequence reads: CSARVGETQYF. The covered CDR3 bases are TGCAGTGCTAGAGTCGGAGAGACC.

Concerning this clone: The CDR3 end is not reached by the read, which stops 3 residues before it; the germline J gene fills it in. The chain has TRBV7-9 and TRBJ2-7, with D unclear. V was pared by 5 bases and J by 1 base, with 6 bases between. Germline-derived CDR1 and CDR2 are SEHNR and FQNEAQ (reference sequence). The CDR3 loop spans 12 amino acids. The covered CDR3 bases are TGTGCCAGCAGCCGCCAGTCCTACGAG. This gives the protein CASSRQSYE. The whole CDR3 is CASSRQSYEQYF.

Concerning this clone: The DNA ends 3 residues before the CDR3 does, and the rest of the CDR3 is filled in from the germline J gene. The chain recombines TRBV12-3 or TRBV12-4 with TRBJ2-3; 10 bases are shared with TRBD2. Germline trimming cut 7 bases from V and 4 bases from J; bases unmatched to any gene: 8. The CDR3 consists of 15 residues. Here the CDR3 reads CASTLGTSEADTQYF. The sequenced part of the CDR3 DNA is TGTGCCAGCACCCTGGGGACTAGCGAAGCAGATACG.

About this clone itself: The CDR3 is cut off 3 residues early in the read; its end comes from the germline J gene. The chain carries TRBV7-9 and TRBJ2-1, with 11 bases aligning to TRBD2. The ends lost 0 bases at V and 7 bases at J; junction bases unmatched: 2. The CDR3 length is 15 residues. The germline CDR1 and CDR2 sequences are SEHNR and FQNEAQ (reference sequence). CDR3 bases read: TGTGCCAGCAGCTTAGCTAGCGGGGGGGTGAATGAG. Its translation is CASSLASGGVNE. The whole CDR3 protein is CASSLASGGVNEQFF.

A note on this clone: The CDR3 goes on 3 residues after the read ends, and that part is filled in from the germline J gene. The V gene is TRBV10-2, the J gene TRBJ2-7; TRBD1 is a possible D gene (6 bases). CDR1 is WSHSY and CDR2 is SAAADI in the germline V gene. The CDR3 contains 12 residues. Deletions cut 6 bases from V and 6 bases from J, with 12 bases between. CDR3 DNA (partial): TGCGCCAGCAGACAGGGTCGAGGCGAG. Encoded protein: CASRQGRGE. Given in full, the CDR3 is CASRQGRGEQYF.

About this clone: The sequence runs out 3 residues before the end of the CDR3; the remainder is reconstructed from the germline J gene. The chain employs TRBV30 and TRBJ2-1; the D is unclear. V was clipped by 2 bases and J by 8 bases, with 7 bases between them. The CDR3 covers 11 residues. The germline V gene has CDR1 GTSNPN and CDR2 SVGIG (reference sequence). CDR3 bases read: TGTGCCTGGAGTTCTGTATATGAG. It specifies CAWSSVYE. Given in full, the CDR3 is CAWSSVYEQFF.

Turning to this clone: The read falls 3 residues short of the CDR3 end, and the missing part is taken from the germline J gene. The chain has TRBV7-2 and TRBJ2-7; D call uncertain. V lost 5 bases and J 0 bases, leaving 8 bases between the germline ends. There are 13 residues in the CDR3. Germline CDR1 and CDR2: SGHTA and FQGNSA. Partial CDR3 DNA: TGTGCCAGCAGCCCATCTAGCTCCTACGAG. Translation: CASSPSSSYE. The complete CDR3 sequence is CASSPSSSYEQYF.

On this clone: The read ends 3 residues early relative to the CDR3; the germline J gene fills the gap. The chain combines TRBV20-1 with TRBJ2-2, with D possibly matching TRBD1 (5 bases). Trimming removed 0 bases at V and 3 bases at J, with 14 bases between. The CDR3 contains 16 residues. The germline V gene has CDR1 DFQATT and CDR2 SNEGSKA (reference sequence). The chain's CDR3 is CSARDPQGWDTGELFF. Incomplete CDR3 DNA: TGCAGTGCTAGAGATCCCCAGGGATGGGACACCGGGGAG.

On this clone itself: The DNA ends 3 residues before the CDR3 does, and the rest of the CDR3 is filled in from the germline J gene. The chain employs TRBV20-1 and TRBJ2-7, with 8 bases aligning to TRBD2. Germline-derived CDR1 and CDR2 are DFQATT and SNEGSKA (reference sequence). With 1 base clipped from V and 2 bases from J, the junction kept 4 bases outside the gene matches. The CDR3 runs to 14 residues. Partial CDR3 DNA: TGCAGTGCTAGAGCGAGCGGGGGAACCTACGAG. Encoded protein: CSARASGGTYE. The complete CDR3 reads CSARASGGTYEQYF.

With regard to this clone: The CDR3 goes on 3 residues after the read ends, and that part is filled in from the germline J gene. This sequence joins TRBV23-1 and TRBJ1-6; the match to TRBD1 covers 7 bases. TRBV23-1 is annotated as an ORF whose role is uncertain. This CDR3 is 17 amino acids long. Trimming at V came to 4 bases and at J to 11 bases, leaving 17 bases not matched to a gene. CDR3 DNA, as far as it was read: TGCGCCAGCAGTCTGAGAGGAGGGGGCCCCCTTAGGGCACCC. Translating it yields CASSLRGGGPLRAP. The complete CDR3 reads CASSLRGGGPLRAPLHF.

As regards this clone: Read data end 3 residues before the CDR3 end; the end is taken from the germline J gene. This chain connects TRBV19 to TRBJ1-2; 7 positions match TRBD1. The CDR3 has 12 residues. The germline CDR1 and CDR2 sequences are LNHDA and SQIVND (reference sequence). The CDR3 bases that were read are TGTGCCAGTAGTTCAGGGGGGTACGAC. Residues: CASSSGGYD. The full CDR3 sequence reads CASSSGGYDYTF.

Comments on this clone: The CDR3 goes on 3 residues after the read ends, and that part is filled in from the germline J gene. The V gene is TRBV20-1, the J gene TRBJ2-2, with 9 bases identical to TRBD1. There are 13 residues in the CDR3. Germline-derived CDR1 and CDR2 are DFQATT and SNEGSKA (reference sequence). CDR3 amino acids: CSAPGQGLEKLFF. The covered CDR3 bases are TGCAGTGCCCCGGGACAGGGCCTGGAAAAG.

Remarks on this clone: The CDR3 end lies 3 residues beyond the end of the read and is filled in from the germline J gene. V and J are TRBV11-2 and TRBJ2-3, with D perhaps TRBD1 (6 bases). V lost 5 bases, J lost 4 bases, and 13 bases lay in between. CDR3 length equals 14 residues. Germline V gene lookup returns CDR1 SGHAT and CDR2 FQNNGV. The DNA read from the CDR3 is TGTGCCAGCAGCAAACAACAGGGATCAGATACG. It specifies CASSKQQGSDT. The full CDR3 is CASSKQQGSDTQYF.